The 5 T cell receptor beta chains below all came from one sample that was sequenced in a study of OX40 agonist ivuxolimab in advanced cancers. This table comes from immunoSEQ multiplex PCR, and its TCRdb copy is limited to in-frame clones, with some not included. This sample has 65,000 to 80,000 clones; 80% occur once, and the top ten carry roughly 8%. Sequencing was performed on CD4+ or CD8+ T cells sorted from blood, taken in a trial of the OX40 agonist ivuxolimab. These receptors were collected from an adult with an advanced solid tumor such as melanoma, head and neck, liver or kidney cancer.

This clone was recorded many times. The gene calls are TRBV2 and TRBJ1-2; 10 bases agree with TRBD1. Germline values: CDR1 SNHLY, CDR2 FYNNEI. Trimming cost V 6 bases and J 7 bases; bases outside gene matches: 2. This CDR3 is built from 12 residues. The CDR3 bases are TGTGCCAGCAGGGGACAGGGGAGTGGCTACACCTTC. It encodes CASRGQGSGYTF.

J is TRBJ1-6 and V is TRBV30; TRBD1 matches 8 bases. The ends lost 3 bases at V and 6 bases at J; junction bases unmatched: 7. The V gene's germline CDR1 is GTSNPN and CDR2 SVGIG (reference sequence). This CDR3 region has 15 residues. In DNA form, the CDR3 reads TGTGCCTGGAGCCCTCCCGGACAGGGTAATTCACCCCTCCACTTT. Translation gives CAWSPPGQGNSPLHF.

This clone was counted between two and nine times. This rearrangement joins TRBV6-1 to TRBJ2-7, with unresolved D. CDR1 and CDR2 (germline): MNHNS, SASEGT. Trimming left V 4 bases short and J 5 bases short, with 9 bases between. The CDR3 runs 12 residues. The DNA of the CDR3 is TGTGCCAGCAGTGTTGGAGTGGACGAGCAGTACTTC. It specifies CASSVGVDEQYF.

This chain connects TRBV5-1 to TRBJ1-1; D is unresolved. There are 14 residues in the CDR3. CDR1 is SGHRS and CDR2 is YFSETQ in the germline V gene. V was cut by 5 bases and J by 0 bases, with 11 bases left in between. The CDR3 loop is CASRLDGLNTEAFF. CDR3 sequence (DNA): TGCGCCAGCAGACTCGACGGATTGAACACTGAAGCTTTCTTT.

V and J are TRBV11-3 and TRBJ2-3, with D perhaps matching TRBD2 (7 bases). Germline loops: CDR1 SGHNT, CDR2 YENEEA. Trimming took 1 base from V and 4 from J, leaving 9 bases between them. The CDR3 length is 14 residues. CDR3 protein: CASSLGGGSDTQYF. CDR3 nucleotides: TGTGCCAGCAGCTTAGGCGGGGGCTCAGATACGCAGTATTTT.